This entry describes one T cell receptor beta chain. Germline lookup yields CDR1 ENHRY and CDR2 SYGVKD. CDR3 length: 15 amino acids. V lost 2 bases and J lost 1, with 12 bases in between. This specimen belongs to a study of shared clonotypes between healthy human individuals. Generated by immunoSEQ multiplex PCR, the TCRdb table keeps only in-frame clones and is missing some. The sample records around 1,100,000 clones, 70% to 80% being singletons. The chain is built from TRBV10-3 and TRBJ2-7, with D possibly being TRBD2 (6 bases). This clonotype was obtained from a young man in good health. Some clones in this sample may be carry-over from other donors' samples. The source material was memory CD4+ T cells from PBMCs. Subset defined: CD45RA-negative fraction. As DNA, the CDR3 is TGTGCCATCAGTGAGCCGCGGGGTCTATCCTACGAGCAGTACTTC. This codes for CAISEPRGLSYEQYF.